The 30 T cell receptor beta chains below come from one sample, sequenced in a study of T cells after yellow fever vaccination. TCRdb re-analysed the 5' RACE reads in MiXCR, keeping a single row per CDR3 protein. This table has more than 120,000 distinct CDR3 sequences, roughly 8% appearing once. The sequencing used CD4+ T cells sorted from PBMCs, collected 5 days after the yellow fever booster vaccination. These receptor sequences come from a man aged 25-40 years who received the YFV17D yellow fever vaccine.

This clonotype has ten or more counts. The chain joins TRBV10-2 to TRBJ2-7; D not certain. The CDR3 is 11 amino acids. Germline CDR1 and CDR2: WSHSY and SAAADI. The V end lost 2 bases, the J end lost 7 bases, and 6 bases lay between the germline ends. In DNA, the CDR3 is TGCGCCAGCAGTGAGCCCGGTGAGCAGTACTTC. Residues: CASSEPGEQYF.

This clonotype was counted many times. The chain couples TRBV20-1 to TRBJ2-4; 9 bases agree with TRBD2. Germline V gives CDR1 DFQATT, CDR2 SNEGSKA (reference sequence). After removal of 6 bases from V and 2 bases from J, the junction contained 11 bases not matched to a gene. The CDR3 is 16 residues long. The CDR3 protein is CSAPGGSGRSKNIQYF. CDR3 DNA sequence: TGCAGTGCCCCCGGGGGTAGCGGGAGATCCAAAAACATTCAGTACTTC.

This clonotype was picked up many times. The chain couples TRBV5-6 to TRBJ2-5, with TRBD2 matching over 8 bases. The V and J ends lost 0 bases and 5 bases, in that order; junction bases with no gene match: 9. The length of the CDR3 is 16 residues. Germline V gene data show CDR1 as SGHDT and CDR2 as YYEEEE. CDR3 protein: CASSLVSSGRGETQYF. The CDR3 nucleotides are TGTGCCAGCAGCTTGGTATCGAGCGGGAGAGGTGAGACCCAGTACTTC.

This clonotype has ten or more counts. V is TRBV6-5 and J is TRBJ2-1; 16 nucleotides agree with TRBD2. In germline, CDR1 is MNHEY, CDR2 SVGAGI. Trimming at V came to 2 bases and at J to 4 bases, leaving 8 bases not matched to a gene. There are 19 residues in the CDR3. The CDR3 bases are TGTGCCAGCAGTTACAGAGGGACTAGCGGGAGGGCCAGGTACAATGAGCAGTTCTTC. It is translated as CASSYRGTSGRARYNEQFF.

CDR3 region: CSARSRGQGVQGGYTF. The DNA for the CDR3 is TGCAGTGCTAGAAGCCGGGGACAGGGGGTCCAGGGTGGCTACACCTTC. This sequence joins TRBV20-1 and TRBJ1-2; 11 bases line up with TRBD1. V lost 2 bases, J lost 7 bases, and 12 bases stayed unmatched. CDR3 size: 16 residues. CDR1 and CDR2 from the germline V gene are DFQATT and SNEGSKA (reference sequence).

The sample holds many counts of this clonotype. The CDR3 is CASSLALAGGPPQETQYF. For the CDR3, the DNA is TGTGCCAGCAGCTTAGCCCTAGCGGGAGGGCCCCCCCAAGAGACCCAGTACTTC. The J gene is TRBJ2-5, the V gene TRBV7-2, with 12 bases lining up with TRBD2. CDR3 size: 18 residues. Losses at the gene ends were 0 bases for V and 1 base for J; bases not matched to a gene: 6. Germline loops: CDR1 SGHTA, CDR2 FQGNSA. Full variable domain (remainder filled in from reference TRBV7-2 and TRBJ2-5): GAGVSQSPSNKVTEKGKDVELRCDPISGHTALYWYRQSLGQGLEFLIYFQGNSAPDKSGLPSDRFSAERTGGSVSTLTIQRTQQEDSAVYLCASSLALAGGPPQETQYFGPGTRLLVL.

This clonotype was seen repeatedly, ten times or more. J is TRBJ1-2 and V is TRBV20-1; TRBD1 is a possible D gene (6 bases). Germline CDR1 is DFQATT and CDR2 is SNEGSKA (reference sequence). This CDR3 comprises 13 residues. The V gene lost 1 base and the J gene lost 8 bases, with 14 bases spanning the gap. The CDR3 sequence: CSARGRYRDGYTF. CDR3 coding DNA: TGCAGTGCTAGAGGGCGGTACAGGGACGGCTACACCTTC.

This clonotype has a count of ten or more. CDR3: CASSTRSSGANVLTF. The CDR3 DNA follows: TGCGCCAGCAGCACCAGAAGTTCTGGGGCCAACGTCCTGACTTTC. The V call is TRBV5-1, the J call TRBJ2-6, with D uncertain. CDR3 length: 15 residues. The V and J ends lost 4 bases and 1 base respectively, with 9 bases between them. Germline V gene data show CDR1 as SGHRS and CDR2 as YFSETQ. Supplemented by reference TRBV5-1 and TRBJ2-6, the full variable domain reads KAGVTQTPRYLIKTRGQQVTLSCSPISGHRSVSWYQQTPGQGLQFLFEYFSETQRNKGNFPGRFSGRQFSNSRSEMNVSTLELGDSALYLCASSTRSSGANVLTFGAGSRLTVL.

With respect to this clonotype: This may stem from a read error, because a much larger clone lies one nucleotide away. This chain uses TRBV20-1 with TRBJ2-3, with 12 bases aligning to TRBD2. Per the germline V gene, CDR1 is DFQATT and CDR2 is SNEGSKA (reference sequence). This CDR3 comprises 16 residues. The CDR3 nucleotides are TGCTGTGCTAGTCCCCGACTAGCGGGGGGCACAGATACGCAGTATTTT. Its translation is CCASPRLAGGTDTQYF.

This clonotype was found many times. V gene TRBV4-3 combines with J gene TRBJ1-3; D unclear. V lost 0 bases to trimming and J lost 7 bases, with 4 bases between them. The CDR3 extends over 12 amino acids. The germline gives CDR1 LGHNA, CDR2 YSLEER. The CDR3 region has the DNA TGCGCCAGCAGCCAAGATATGAACACCATATATTTT. Encoded protein: CASSQDMNTIYF.

The chain uses TRBV13 and TRBJ2-4, with TRBD2 matching 11 bases. Looked up from germline, CDR1 is PRHDT and CDR2 is FYEKMQ (reference sequence). Losses at the gene ends were 5 bases for V and 12 bases for J; bases not matched to a gene: 15. The CDR3 is 16 amino acids. The CDR3 protein is CASSRESTSGNSDQYF. The DNA of the CDR3 is TGTGCCAGCAGCCGCGAATCGACTAGCGGGAACTCGGATCAGTACTTC.

Turning to this clonotype: Given a much more abundant clone one base away, this may be a read error. The chain employs TRBV20-1 and TRBJ1-2; 9 bases are shared with TRBD1. There are 16 residues in the CDR3. Per germline, CDR1 DFQATT and CDR2 SNEGSKA (reference sequence). CDR3 sequence reads: CCARSKGGQGLTGYTF. In nucleotides, the CDR3 is TGCTGTGCTAGATCCAAAGGAGGACAGGGGCTTACTGGCTACACCTTC.

This clonotype was seen repeatedly, ten times or more. J is TRBJ1-2 and V is TRBV4-3; D is unresolved. Trimming stripped 1 base from V and 4 bases from J, with 7 bases between. Germline values: CDR1 LGHNA, CDR2 YSLEER. CDR3 length equals 13 residues. The DNA for the CDR3 is TGCGCCAGCAGCCAAGCTAACAGCTATGGCTACACCTTC. This translates into CASSQANSYGYTF.

This clonotype was counted ten times or more. V and J are TRBV5-1 and TRBJ2-7, with D perhaps matching TRBD1 or TRBD2 (5 bases each). Germline V lookup: CDR1 SGHRS, CDR2 YFSETQ. V was cut by 4 bases and J by 1 base, with 12 bases left in between. The CDR3 length is 14 residues. In nucleotides, the CDR3 is TGCGCCAGCAGCCCCCGGGACCGATCCTACGAGCAGTACTTC. Amino acid sequence: CASSPRDRSYEQYF. The full variable domain, completed using reference TRBV5-1 and TRBJ2-7, is KAGVTQTPRYLIKTRGQQVTLSCSPISGHRSVSWYQQTPGQGLQFLFEYFSETQRNKGNFPGRFSGRQFSNSRSEMNVSTLELGDSALYLCASSPRDRSYEQYFGPGTRLTVT.

This clonotype has more than one count but fewer than ten. The rearrangement links TRBV19 to TRBJ1-1; weak D call: TRBD1 (6 bases). The CDR3 consists of 14 residues. Germline V lookup: CDR1 LNHDA, CDR2 SQIVND (reference sequence). With 5 bases removed from V and 6 bases from J, the gap between germline ends came to 16 bases. The CDR3 here is CASSPFLGAAEAFF. CDR3 nucleotides: TGTGCCAGTAGTCCCTTTCTGGGGGCGGCTGAAGCTTTCTTT.

This clonotype was observed a handful of times. The chain joins TRBV11-1 to TRBJ2-1; 11 nucleotides line up with TRBD2. CDR1 and CDR2 (germline): SGHAT, FQDESV (reference sequence). Germline trimming cut 3 bases from V and 7 bases from J; bases unmatched to any gene: 8. CDR3 length: 16 residues. The CDR3 loop is CASSLLLAGARNEQFF. Here the CDR3 DNA reads TGTGCCAGCAGCTTGTTACTAGCGGGAGCTAGGAATGAGCAGTTCTTC.

The sample holds many counts of this clonotype. The chain is built from TRBV28 and TRBJ2-5, with 7 bases that match TRBD2. The CDR3 extends over 15 amino acids. Germline-derived CDR1 and CDR2 are MDHEN and SYDVKM. The V gene end was trimmed by 6 bases and the J gene end by 1 base; junction bases not matched to a gene: 8. For the CDR3, the DNA is TGTGCCAGCAGGAGAGCGGGGACCCGCCAAGAGACCCAGTACTTC. This gives the protein CASRRAGTRQETQYF.

The sample holds many counts of this clonotype. The V gene is TRBV2, the J gene TRBJ2-5; 7 bases align to TRBD1. The CDR3 extends over 13 amino acids. Germline CDR1 is SNHLY and CDR2 is FYNNEI. Trimming removed 10 bases from V and 3 bases from J; junction bases left unmatched: 8. The CDR3 DNA follows: TGTGCCAACCGAAATACAGGGGAAGAGACCCAGTACTTC. Translated: CANRNTGEETQYF.

This clonotype was found many times. This chain uses TRBV11-1 with TRBJ2-1; 8 positions match TRBD2. The germline V gene has CDR1 SGHAT and CDR2 FQDESV (reference sequence). Unmatched junction bases numbered 15, after V lost 5 bases and J lost 0 bases. This CDR3 spans 19 amino acids. This CDR3 reads CASSPKLRLAGPSYNEQFF. The DNA of the CDR3 is TGTGCCAGCAGCCCGAAGTTGAGGCTAGCGGGCCCCTCCTACAATGAGCAGTTCTTC.

This chain links TRBV20-1 with TRBJ2-1; 12 nucleotides match TRBD2. V gave up 1 base and J gave up 0 bases; unmatched junction bases: 13. The CDR3 runs 20 residues. The germline CDR1 and CDR2 sequences are DFQATT and SNEGSKA (reference sequence). CDR3 in DNA: TGCAGTGCTAGAGGAATCTCTAGCGGGAGGGCCCCTAGCTCCTACAATGAGCAGTTCTTC. Protein product: CSARGISSGRAPSSYNEQFF.

This clonotype was picked up many times. V and J are TRBV7-7 and TRBJ2-3; 8 bases match TRBD2. The J segment lost 5 bases and the V segment lost 6 bases, leaving 7 bases of the junction unmatched. The CDR3 has 14 amino acids. CDR1 is SSHAT, CDR2 FNYEAQ, per germline (reference sequence). The CDR3 DNA sequence: TGTGCCAGCAGTCCCGGGACTAGTGGAGATACGCAGTATTTT. Its protein product is CASSPGTSGDTQYF.

This clonotype has ten or more counts. The chain is built from TRBV5-8 and TRBJ2-3; TRBD2 is a possible D gene (6 bases). V lost 4 bases and J 2 bases, leaving 11 bases between the germline ends. CDR1 is SGHTS and CDR2 is YDEGEE in the germline V gene. The CDR3 sequence is 14 residues long. The CDR3 coding sequence is TGTGCCAGCAGCGCGGGACTTTACACAGATACGCAGTATTTT. Translating it yields CASSAGLYTDTQYF.

This clonotype was picked up many times. This chain connects TRBV20-1 to TRBJ1-2; no clear D. Trimming left V 0 bases short and J 5 bases short, with 16 bases between. Per germline, CDR1 DFQATT and CDR2 SNEGSKA (reference sequence). This CDR3 has 15 amino acids. Here the CDR3 reads CSARDFSRQIYGYTF. The CDR3 nucleotides read TGCAGTGCTAGAGATTTCTCGCGCCAGATATATGGCTACACCTTC.

The genes are TRBV9 and TRBJ2-7; D might be TRBD1 or TRBD2, each matching 5 bases. In germline, CDR1 is SGDLS, CDR2 YYNGEE. This CDR3 has 14 amino acids. V was pared by 7 bases and J by 3 bases, with 17 bases between. CDR3 DNA: TGTGCCAGCCTCGTTTGGGACCGTGTCTACGAGCAGTACTTC. This sequence encodes CASLVWDRVYEQYF.

At least ten counts were recorded for this clonotype. This chain links TRBV5-6 with TRBJ2-7; 9 positions agree with TRBD2. The V and J ends lost 0 bases and 6 bases, in that order; junction bases with no gene match: 10. Germline assignment: CDR1 SGHDT and CDR2 YYEEEE. The CDR3 consists of 16 residues. CDR3 DNA: TGTGCCAGCAGCTTGGTTAGCGGGAGTTCCCTTTCCGAGCAGTACTTC. Translation: CASSLVSGSSLSEQYF.

The sample holds many counts of this clonotype. The chain uses TRBV15 and TRBJ2-4, with D perhaps matching TRBD2 (6 bases). CDR3 length: 16 residues. V was pared by 3 bases and J by 1 base, with 13 bases between. Germline lookup yields CDR1 LNHNV and CDR2 YYDKDF (reference sequence). The CDR3 loop reads CATSSASAGAKNIQYF. CDR3 nucleotide sequence: TGTGCCACCAGCAGTGCCAGTGCGGGGGCCAAAAACATTCAGTACTTC. The full variable domain, completed using reference TRBV15 and TRBJ2-4, is DAMVIQNPRYQVTQFGKPVTLSCSQTLNHNVMYWYQQKSSQAPKLLFHYYDKDFNNEADTPDNFQSRRPNTSFCFLDIRSPGLGDTAMYLCATSSASAGAKNIQYFGAGTRLSVL.

The table lists this clonotype with many counts. This sequence joins TRBV21-1 and TRBJ1-5; the table's D call of TRBD1 was not tested on the DNA. TRBV21-1 is reported as a pseudogene. This CDR3 is 21 amino acids long. CDR3 DNA: TGTGCCAGCAGCAAATCCCCACCCTCTGGGAACCTGACAGGTTTAGGTCAGCCCCAGCATTTT. Translation gives CASSKSPPSGNLTGLGQPQHF.

This clonotype has ten or more counts. This sequence joins TRBV28 and TRBJ2-3, with 8 nucleotides matching TRBD2. V shed 4 bases, J shed 2 bases, and the junction held 20 bases outside the gene matches. This CDR3 is 20 amino acids long. From germline, CDR1 is MDHEN and CDR2 SYDVKM. CDR3 loop: CASSSSIEREKGAVTDTQYF. The CDR3 DNA reads TGTGCCAGCAGTTCATCTATCGAGCGGGAGAAAGGGGCTGTCACAGATACGCAGTATTTT.

In this sample, this clonotype turned up many times. The chain uses TRBV2 and TRBJ2-1, with TRBD2 matching 9 bases. V shed 7 bases, J shed 3 bases, and the junction held 7 bases outside the gene matches. This CDR3 region has 15 residues. Germline CDR1 SNHLY, CDR2 FYNNEI. The CDR3 is CASTFSGSVYNEQFF. In DNA form, the CDR3 reads TGTGCCAGCACCTTTAGCGGGAGCGTCTACAATGAGCAGTTCTTC. The variable domain in full, completed from reference TRBV2 and TRBJ2-1, reads EPEVTQTPSHQVTQMGQEVILRCVPISNHLYFYWYRQILGQKVEFLVSFYNNEISEKSEIFDDQFSVERPDGSNFTLKIRSTKLEDSAMYFCASTFSGSVYNEQFFGPGTRLTVL.

In its sample, this clonotype was seen many times. This chain connects TRBV15 to TRBJ2-7; D remains unclear. Germline CDR1 and CDR2: LNHNV and YYDKDF (reference sequence). Between the trimmed V and J ends, which lost 1 base and 2 bases, there was a span of 3 bases. The CDR3 is made up of 12 amino acids. CDR3 DNA: TGTGCCACCAGCAGAGGGGCCTACGAGCAGTACTTC. Its protein product is CATSRGAYEQYF. The variable domain in full, with the rest retrieved from reference TRBV15 and TRBJ2-7, is DAMVIQNPRYQVTQFGKPVTLSCSQTLNHNVMYWYQQKSSQAPKLLFHYYDKDFNNEADTPDNFQSRRPNTSFCFLDIRSPGLGDTAMYLCATSRGAYEQYFGPGTRLTVT.